The next 13 T cell receptor beta chains were all read from a single sample in a study of regulatory T cells in long-lasting Graves disease. Combining iRepertoire HTBI primers with Arm-PCR of CDR3 regions, the authors built TCR beta libraries. TCRdb re-called the multiplex PCR reads with MiXCR, one entry per CDR3 protein. The sample yields 320,000 or so distinct CDR3 sequences, 18% seen once. Time point of the sample: newly diagnosed GD, antithyroid drugs for less than 3 months. Isolated PBMC RNA provided the starting material for the TCR library. This sample comprised peripheral blood mononuclear cells (PBMCs), obtained at new diagnosis, from a patient treated with antithyroid drugs. The receptors originated from a female donor with Graves disease.

The sample holds many counts of this clonotype. The chain links TRBV10-2 to TRBJ2-7; the D call may be TRBD1 or TRBD2 (5 bases each). V was trimmed by 4 bases and J by 6 bases, leaving 16 bases between them. CDR1 is WSHSY and CDR2 is SAAADI in the germline V gene. The CDR3 length is 14 residues. The CDR3 region has the DNA TGCGCCAGCAGTGCTCGGGGACCGCCGGGCGAGCAGTACTTC. Its translation is CASSARGPPGEQYF.

This clonotype has only a few counts. This chain links TRBV6-2 or TRBV6-3 with TRBJ2-7, with D possibly matching TRBD1 (5 bases). This CDR3 contains 14 residues. Germline CDR1 is MNHEY and CDR2 is SVGEGT. The V end lost 1 base, the J end lost 3 bases, and 10 bases lay between the germline ends. The CDR3 DNA follows: TGTGCCAGCAGTTACTACGGCAGGGTCTACGAGCAGTACTTC. This encodes CASSYYGRVYEQYF.

V and J are TRBV6-2 or TRBV6-3 and TRBJ2-3; 7 bases match TRBD1. Germline-derived CDR1 and CDR2 are MNHEY and SVGEGT. The CDR3 runs 11 residues. The DNA for the CDR3 is TGTGCAACAGGGGACACAGATACGCAGTATTTT. Translating it yields CATGDTDTQYF.

The chain uses TRBV7-9 and TRBJ1-5, with D hard to call. CDR3 length: 14 residues. Germline CDR1 and CDR2: SEHNR and FQNEAQ (reference sequence). Trimming removed 1 base from V and 6 bases from J, with 10 bases in between. The CDR3 DNA reads TGTGCCAGCAGCTTAGAGGTATCGGGTCAGCCCCAGCATTTT. Protein sequence: CASSLEVSGQPQHF. The full variable domain, completed using reference TRBV7-9 and TRBJ1-5, is DTGVSQNPRHKITKRGQNVTFRCDPISEHNRLYWYRQTLGQGPEFLTYFQNEAQLEKSRLLSDRFSAERPKGSFSTLEIQRTEQGDSAMYLCASSLEVSGQPQHFGDGTRLSIL.

CDR3 in DNA: TGTGCCAGCAGCTGGTCGACGGGCAGTACGTACAATGAGCAGTTCTTC. It specifies CASSWSTGSTYNEQFF. This chain connects TRBV14 to TRBJ2-1, with D unresolved. Germline CDR1 is SGHDN and CDR2 is FVKESK. Trimming took off 5 bases at V and 4 bases at J, with 18 bases between the two ends. CDR3 length: 16 amino acids.

This clonotype was picked up many times. The genes are TRBV28 and TRBJ1-4, with a possible D match to TRBD1 (6 bases). Trimming pared 5 bases from V and 8 bases from J, leaving 12 bases between. CDR3 size: 13 residues. From germline, CDR1 is MDHEN and CDR2 SYDVKM. DNA of the CDR3: TGTGCCAGCAGTGAGGGGGGTGACGAAAAACTGTTTTTT. Amino acid sequence: CASSEGGDEKLFF.

On this clonotype itself: Possible read error: a much larger clone is one base away. V gene TRBV28 combines with J gene TRBJ2-7; D gene unclear. In germline, CDR1 is MDHEN, CDR2 SYDVKM. The CDR3 is 12 residues long. V was pared by 10 bases and J by 3 bases, with 13 bases between. The CDR3 loop reads CANRRTVYEQYF. The CDR3, as DNA: TGTGCCAACAGACGGACGGTCTACGAGCAGTACTTC.

This clonotype has at least ten counts. The gene calls are TRBV24-1 and TRBJ2-3; TRBD2 aligns across 9 bases. The CDR3 covers 17 residues. The germline V gene has CDR1 KGHDR and CDR2 SFDVKD. V lost 0 bases, J lost 2 bases, and 5 bases stayed unmatched. Written as DNA, the CDR3 is TGTGCCACCAGTGATTTGCGGCGGGAGGGACTCACAGATACGCAGTATTTT. It encodes CATSDLRREGLTDTQYF.

This clonotype was seen many times. The J gene is TRBJ2-3, the V gene TRBV9; D possibly corresponds to TRBD2 (5 bases). This CDR3 comprises 15 residues. Germline V CDR1 and CDR2: SGDLS, YYNGEE. The V and J ends lost 0 bases and 2 bases respectively, with 10 bases between them. The CDR3 loop reads CASSVGGSDTDTQYF. CDR3 in DNA: TGTGCCAGCAGCGTAGGAGGGAGCGACACAGATACGCAGTATTTT.

There are many counts of this clonotype. The gene calls are TRBV24-1 and TRBJ2-5; TRBD2 matches at 8 bases. The CDR3 runs to 15 residues. The germline CDR1 and CDR2 sequences are KGHDR and SFDVKD. The V segment lost 7 bases and the J segment 3 bases; nucleotides outside the gene matches: 9. For the CDR3, the DNA is TGTGCCACCAGCTCGCCGGGACTAGTAAAAGAGACCCAGTACTTC. Its translation is CATSSPGLVKETQYF.

At least ten counts were recorded for this clonotype. The CDR3 sequence is CASSQNQETQYF. The CDR3 DNA sequence: TGTGCCAGCAGCCAAAACCAAGAGACCCAGTACTTC. The chain carries TRBV3-1 and TRBJ2-5; no clear D gene. The germline CDR1 and CDR2 sequences are LGHDT and YNNKEL (reference sequence). The CDR3 runs to 12 residues. The V and J ends lost 2 bases and 0 bases respectively, with 1 base between them.

In this sample, this clonotype turned up many times. CDR3 protein: CASSGPQSGANVLTF. CDR3 DNA: TGCGCCAGCAGTGGTCCGCAGTCTGGGGCCAACGTCCTGACTTTC. V is TRBV10-2 and J is TRBJ2-6; no reliable D call. Germline assignment: CDR1 WSHSY and CDR2 SAAADI. This CDR3 has 15 amino acids. V dropped 4 bases and J dropped 1 base, with 8 bases sitting between them.

This clonotype was detected many times. The CDR3 sequence: CASTGTGTGELFF. The CDR3 DNA is TGTGCCAGCACAGGGACGGGGACCGGGGAGCTGTTTTTT. V usage is TRBV2 and J usage is TRBJ2-2; D is possibly TRBD1 or TRBD2 (5 bases each). CDR3 length: 13 residues. CDR1 and CDR2 from the germline V gene are SNHLY and FYNNEI. With 7 bases removed from V and 5 bases from J, the gap between germline ends came to 11 bases.